This T cell receptor (beta chain) was sequenced for a study of shared T cell receptors in the human thymus. In this sample, this clone turned up once. The protocol was immunoSEQ multiplex PCR, while the TCRdb copy is restricted to in-frame clones and leaves out a portion. The data contain over 60,000 clones, about 96% of them singletons. Trimming took off 5 bases at V and 8 bases at J, with 24 bases between the two ends. Germline V gene data show CDR1 as SGHTA and CDR2 as FQGNSA. This CDR3 region has 17 residues. The sequence came from a human donor. The chain uses TRBV7-2 and TRBJ1-4; TRBD1 might be the D (5 bases). The sequenced material came from thymocytes. CDR3 DNA sequence: TGTGCCAGCAGCCTATTCCTAGGGGAAAAGAGACGGGAAAAACTGTTTTTT. It translates to CASSLFLGEKRREKLFF. Complete variable domain (other parts from reference TRBV7-2 and TRBJ1-4): GAGVSQSPSNKVTEKGKDVELRCDPISGHTALYWYRQSLGQGLEFLIYFQGNSAPDKSGLPSDRFSAERTGGSVSTLTIQRTQQEDSAVYLCASSLFLGEKRREKLFFGSGTQLSVL.